The 24 T cell receptor beta chains in this list originate from one sample, sequenced in a study of T cells in Graves' hyperthyroidism and ophthalmopathy. Amplification yielded TCR beta CDR3 regions, with RNA transcripts as the source. The study used the HTBI primer set for a first-round RT-PCR of the TCR CDR3. TCRdb reanalysed the multiplex PCR reads using MiXCR and keeps one entry per CDR3 protein. The table lists about 200,000 distinct CDR3 sequences, roughly 17% of them singletons. Material for sequencing was blood. These receptors were collected from a woman between 50 and 59 years old with Graves' hyperthyroidism.

This clonotype was seen at least ten times. The chain combines TRBV30 with TRBJ2-1; D tentatively fits TRBD1 or TRBD2 (5 bases each). Germline lookup yields CDR1 GTSNPN and CDR2 SVGIG (reference sequence). This CDR3 is built from 16 residues. Trimming stripped 4 bases from V and 5 bases from J, with 21 bases between. The CDR3 DNA reads as TGTGCCTGGACCCCCCCAGGGACGGCGGGTAACAATGAGCAGTTCTTC. Its protein product is CAWTPPGTAGNNEQFF.

This clonotype was seen more than once but under ten times. V and J are TRBV6-1 and TRBJ1-1; TRBD1 is a possible D gene (6 bases). V was cut by 6 bases and J by 8 bases, with 13 bases left in between. The CDR3 is 12 residues long. CDR1 is MNHNS and CDR2 is SASEGT in the germline V gene. CDR3 in amino acids: CASRRGHLEAFF. The CDR3 DNA reads as TGTGCCAGCAGGAGGGGACACCTGGAAGCTTTCTTT.

The chain recombines TRBV30 with TRBJ2-3, with D possibly being TRBD2 (6 bases). Trimming took off 5 bases at V and 5 bases at J, with 17 bases between the two ends. CDR3 length: 14 amino acids. CDR1 is GTSNPN, CDR2 SVGIG, per germline (reference sequence). CDR3 amino acids: CAWGFSGIKDTQYF. The CDR3 DNA reads TGTGCCTGGGGGTTTAGCGGCATTAAAGATACGCAGTATTTT. The variable domain in full, with the rest retrieved from reference TRBV30 and TRBJ2-3, is SQTIHQWPATLVQPVGSPLSLECTVEGTSNPNLYWYRQAAGRGLQLLFYSVGIGQISSEVPQNLSASRPQDRQFILSSKKLLLSDSGFYLCAWGFSGIKDTQYFGPGTRLTVL.

The V gene is TRBV2, the J gene TRBJ1-2, with a possible D match to TRBD1 (5 bases). Looked up from germline, CDR1 is SNHLY and CDR2 is FYNNEI. V lost 3 bases to trimming and J lost 2 bases, with 10 bases between them. The CDR3 runs to 14 residues. The CDR3: CASSEGTANYGYTF. CDR3 DNA: TGTGCCAGCAGTGAGGGGACGGCGAACTATGGCTACACCTTC. The whole variable domain, remainder taken from reference TRBV2 and TRBJ1-2, is EPEVTQTPSHQVTQMGQEVILRCVPISNHLYFYWYRQILGQKVEFLVSFYNNEISEKSEIFDDQFSVERPDGSNFTLKIRSTKLEDSAMYFCASSEGTANYGYTFGSGTRLTVV.

The chain carries TRBV24-1 and TRBJ2-7; 14 bases are a match to TRBD2. The CDR3 has 16 amino acids. With 4 bases clipped from V and 4 bases from J, the junction kept 5 bases outside the gene matches. CDR1 and CDR2 from the germline V gene are KGHDR and SFDVKD. The CDR3 region is CATSDPTSGRAYEQYF. CDR3 in DNA: TGTGCCACCAGTGACCCGACTAGCGGGAGGGCATACGAGCAGTACTTC.

Ten or more counts support this clonotype. The chain couples TRBV30 to TRBJ2-1, with 7 bases matching TRBD2. J gave up 3 bases and V 3 bases, and 8 bases lay outside the gene matches. The CDR3 loop spans 15 amino acids. Germline V gene lookup returns CDR1 GTSNPN and CDR2 SVGIG (reference sequence). As DNA, the CDR3 is TGTGCCTGGAGGAGAGCGGGAAGGGTCTACAATGAGCAGTTCTTC. Its protein is CAWRRAGRVYNEQFF.

There are many counts of this clonotype. The chain combines TRBV11-3 with TRBJ2-5, with 12 nucleotides matching TRBD2. The germline V gene encodes CDR1 SGHNT and CDR2 YENEEA. V dropped 2 bases and J dropped 2; count of bases not matched to a gene: 3. The CDR3 sequence is 16 residues long. The CDR3 protein is CASSLLLAGGQETQYF. CDR3 nucleotide sequence: TGTGCCAGCAGCTTACTGCTAGCGGGAGGGCAAGAGACCCAGTACTTC.

In its sample, this clonotype was seen a few times. The chain combines TRBV10-3 with TRBJ2-7; 7 positions agree with TRBD1. Trimming at V came to 6 bases and at J to 6 bases, leaving 11 bases not matched to a gene. The germline V gene encodes CDR1 ENHRY and CDR2 SYGVKD. The CDR3 has 14 amino acids. The CDR3 DNA sequence: TGTGCCATCAGAGGGACAGTTCTGAGGGCCGAGCAGTACTTC. This sequence encodes CAIRGTVLRAEQYF.

This clonotype has at least ten counts. The CDR3 region is CASQDKSSYEQYF. The CDR3 region has the DNA TGTGCCAGCCAGGACAAGAGCTCCTACGAGCAGTACTTC. The rearrangement links TRBV28 to TRBJ2-7; tentative D call: TRBD1 (5 bases). V lost 8 bases and J 0 bases, leaving 11 bases between the germline ends. The CDR3 runs to 13 residues. Germline CDR1 reads MDHEN; CDR2 reads SYDVKM.

This clonotype has only one observation. This may stem from a read error, because a much larger clone lies one nucleotide away. The chain employs TRBV6-5 and TRBJ1-5, with unresolved D. The CDR3 is made up of 13 amino acids. The germline CDR1 and CDR2 sequences are MNHEY and SVGAGI. The CDR3 spells CDSSFAPLQPQHF. The CDR3 bases are TGTGACAGCAGTTTCGCCCCCTTGCAGCCCCAGCATTTT.

To note about this clonotype: Just one base apart from a much larger clone, this may be a read error. This chain links TRBV6-1 with TRBJ1-5; 8 bases agree with TRBD1. The CDR3 contains 14 residues. V lost 11 bases, J lost 3 bases, and 9 bases stayed unmatched. Germline CDR1 MNHNS, CDR2 SASEGT. CDR3 nucleotide sequence: TGTGCCGGCATTCCGGACAGGGTCAATCAGCCCCAGCATTTT. It codes for CAGIPDRVNQPQHF.

The chain uses TRBV9 and TRBJ2-7; the D is unclear. Trimming shortened V by 4 bases and J by 1 base, and 15 bases separated the two germline ends. CDR1 and CDR2 from the germline V gene are SGDLS and YYNGEE. CDR3 length: 15 residues. CDR3 in DNA: TGTGCCAGCAGCCGGAAAGAGGTGGGGTCCTACGAGCAGTACTTC. Translation: CASSRKEVGSYEQYF. The variable domain in full, completed from reference TRBV9 and TRBJ2-7, reads DSGVTQTPKHLITATGQRVTLRCSPRSGDLSVYWYQQSLDQGLQFLIQYYNGEERAKGNILERFSAQQFPDLHSELNLSSLELGDSALYFCASSRKEVGSYEQYFGPGTRLTVT.

This clonotype was detected a few times. J is TRBJ1-1 and V is TRBV19, with 9 bases identical to TRBD1. Trimming at V came to 5 bases and at J to 4 bases, leaving 11 bases not matched to a gene. This CDR3 comprises 16 residues. Germline V lookup: CDR1 LNHDA, CDR2 SQIVND (reference sequence). The CDR3 DNA is TGTGCCAGTAGTCTAAAACAGGGGGCGCTGGGCACTGAAGCTTTCTTT. Its translation: CASSLKQGALGTEAFF.

This clonotype was seen at least ten times. The chain has TRBV7-2 and TRBJ2-1, with D maybe TRBD2 (5 bases). Trimming cost V 8 bases and J 5 bases, with 19 bases left between them. Germline CDR1 and CDR2: SGHTA and FQGNSA. The CDR3 consists of 15 residues. The CDR3 DNA reads TGTGCCAGCGAGGGTCAGCCGATTCCTAACAATGAGCAGTTCTTC. It is translated as CASEGQPIPNNEQFF.

This chain joins TRBV20-1 and TRBJ2-1; TRBD2 agrees at 7 bases. The CDR3 runs 15 residues. After removal of 1 base from V and 3 bases from J, the junction contained 6 bases not matched to a gene. The germline CDR1 and CDR2 sequences are DFQATT and SNEGSKA (reference sequence). CDR3: CSARGPLAVYNEQFF. DNA of the CDR3: TGCAGTGCTAGAGGGCCCCTAGCGGTCTACAATGAGCAGTTCTTC.

The V and J genes are TRBV3-1 and TRBJ1-2, with TRBD1 as a possible D gene (5 bases). This CDR3 has 15 amino acids. V lost 0 bases, J lost 5 bases, and 13 bases lay in between. CDR1 LGHDT and CDR2 YNNKEL come from the germline V gene (reference sequence). The CDR3 bases are TGTGCCAGCAGCCAAGATCTCGGACACTTGTATGGCTACACCTTC. It is translated as CASSQDLGHLYGYTF.

The chain employs TRBV12-3 or TRBV12-4 and TRBJ2-1, with 8 nucleotides matching TRBD2. The CDR3 consists of 15 residues. The V segment lost 3 bases and the J segment 7 bases; nucleotides outside the gene matches: 8. The CDR3 DNA reads TGTGCCAGCAGTTTTTCTAGCGGGTTTAGGAATGAGCAGTTCTTC. Protein product: CASSFSSGFRNEQFF.

The sample holds many counts of this clonotype. The chain is built from TRBV15 and TRBJ2-7, with TRBD1 matching 11 bases. CDR1 LNHNV and CDR2 YYDKDF come from the germline V gene (reference sequence). There are 15 residues in the CDR3. Losses at the gene ends were 5 bases for V and 4 bases for J; bases not matched to a gene: 7. CDR3 sequence reads: CATSGTGTGGYEQYF. The CDR3 nucleotides are TGTGCCACCAGCGGGACCGGGACAGGGGGTTACGAGCAGTACTTC. Full variable domain (rest looked up from reference TRBV15 and TRBJ2-7): DAMVIQNPRYQVTQFGKPVTLSCSQTLNHNVMYWYQQKSSQAPKLLFHYYDKDFNNEADTPDNFQSRRPNTSFCFLDIRSPGLGDTAMYLCATSGTGTGGYEQYFGPGTRLTVT.

The CDR3 reads CSATLAGAQGGQETQYF. The CDR3 region has the DNA TGCAGTGCTACCCTAGCGGGAGCCCAAGGGGGGCAAGAGACCCAGTACTTC. V usage is TRBV20-1 and J usage is TRBJ2-5, with 10 bases lining up with TRBD2. This CDR3 region has 17 residues. Germline lookup yields CDR1 DFQATT and CDR2 SNEGSKA (reference sequence). The V and J ends lost 4 bases and 2 bases, in that order; junction bases with no gene match: 13.

This rearrangement joins TRBV11-3 to TRBJ2-1, with 7 nucleotides matching TRBD2. Germline V gene sequence: CDR1 SGHNT, CDR2 YENEEA. Trimming cost V 5 bases and J 0 bases; bases outside gene matches: 7. CDR3 size: 16 residues. The CDR3 loop is CASSQKLAPSYNEQFF. The CDR3 DNA reads as TGTGCCAGCAGCCAGAAACTAGCGCCCTCCTACAATGAGCAGTTCTTC.

CDR3 nucleotides: TGCAGCGTTGGGGGCAGACAAACCACTAGCGATACCTACAATGAGCAGTTCTTC. Translated, it gives CSVGGRQTTSDTYNEQFF. The J gene is TRBJ2-1, the V gene TRBV29-1; 7 bases are a match to TRBD2. From germline, CDR1 is SQVTM and CDR2 ANQGSEA. The CDR3 has 18 amino acids. Unmatched junction bases numbered 17, after V lost 4 bases and J lost 2 bases.

The J gene is TRBJ2-1, the V gene TRBV6-4, with 9 bases matching TRBD2. The V gene end was trimmed by 0 bases and the J gene end by 10 bases; junction bases not matched to a gene: 1. The CDR3 length is 13 residues. Germline V gene lookup returns CDR1 MRHNA and CDR2 SNTAGT. CDR3 protein: CASSDSAGGEQFF. The CDR3 DNA follows: TGTGCCAGCAGTGACTCCGCGGGAGGGGAGCAGTTCTTC.

This clonotype was seen repeatedly, ten times or more. This chain joins TRBV6-1 and TRBJ1-6; TRBD1 might be the D (6 bases). The ends were cut back, 5 bases at V and 7 bases at J, with 18 bases in the middle. CDR1 is MNHNS, CDR2 SASEGT, per germline. CDR3 size: 16 residues. The CDR3, as DNA: TGTGCCAGCAGTTCCGGGAAAACAAGGGGGAATTCACCCCTCCACTTT. As protein: CASSSGKTRGNSPLHF.

In this sample, this clonotype turned up many times. The chain has TRBV10-3 and TRBJ2-3, with 9 bases identical to TRBD2. CDR1 ENHRY and CDR2 SYGVKD come from the germline V gene. The CDR3 sequence is 12 residues long. The ends lost 9 bases at V and 4 bases at J; junction bases unmatched: 2. The chain's CDR3 is CAISGSPDTQYF. The CDR3 nucleotides are TGTGCCATTAGCGGGAGCCCAGATACGCAGTATTTT.